This T cell receptor beta chain was recorded in a study of PD-1 and CTLA-4 blockade in melanoma. Clones were sequenced by immunoSEQ multiplex PCR, and TCRdb holds only the in-frame ones, with some missing. The data contain around 31,000 clones, around 90% of them singletons. Germline V gene data show CDR1 as SGHTA and CDR2 as FQGTGA. This CDR3 has 14 residues. Losses at the gene ends were 5 bases for V and 5 bases for J; bases not matched to a gene: 9. This clone occurred once. Specimen: CD8+ T cells from peripheral blood, collected from a patient given anti-PD-1 treatment. The TCR comes from a human donor with melanoma. The chain employs TRBV7-3 and TRBJ2-7, with 7 bases lining up with TRBD2. This CDR3 is CASSEGAGVDEQYF. The CDR3 nucleotides are TGTGCCAGCAGCGAAGGGGCGGGAGTAGACGAGCAGTACTTC.